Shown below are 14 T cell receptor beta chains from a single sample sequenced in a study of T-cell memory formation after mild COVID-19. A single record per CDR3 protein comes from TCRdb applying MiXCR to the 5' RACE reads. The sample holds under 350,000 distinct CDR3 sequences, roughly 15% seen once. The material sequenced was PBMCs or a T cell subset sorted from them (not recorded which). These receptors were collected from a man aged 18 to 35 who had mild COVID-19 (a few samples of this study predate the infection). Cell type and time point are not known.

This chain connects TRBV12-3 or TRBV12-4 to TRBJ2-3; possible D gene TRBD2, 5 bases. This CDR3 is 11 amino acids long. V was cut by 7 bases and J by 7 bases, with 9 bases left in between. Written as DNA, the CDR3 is TGTGCCAGCACCCACGGGAATACGCAGTATTTT. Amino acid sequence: CASTHGNTQYF.

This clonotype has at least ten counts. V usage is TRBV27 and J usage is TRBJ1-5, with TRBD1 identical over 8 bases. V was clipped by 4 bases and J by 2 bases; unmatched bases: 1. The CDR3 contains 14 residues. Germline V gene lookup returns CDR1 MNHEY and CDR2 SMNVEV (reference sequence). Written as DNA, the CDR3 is TGTGCCAGCAGTTCGACAGGGGGCAATCAGCCCCAGCATTTT. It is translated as CASSSTGGNQPQHF.

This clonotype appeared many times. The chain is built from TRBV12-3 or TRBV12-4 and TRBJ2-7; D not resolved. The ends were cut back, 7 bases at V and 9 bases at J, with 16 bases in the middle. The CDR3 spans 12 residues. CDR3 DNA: TGTGCCAGCACCCAGACGGGTTCCGGGCAGTACTTC. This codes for CASTQTGSGQYF.

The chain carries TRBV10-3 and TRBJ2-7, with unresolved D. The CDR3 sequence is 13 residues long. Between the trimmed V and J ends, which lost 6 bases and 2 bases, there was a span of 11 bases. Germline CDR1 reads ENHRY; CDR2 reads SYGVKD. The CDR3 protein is CAIRYDNPYEQYF. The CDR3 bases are TGTGCCATCAGATACGACAATCCCTACGAGCAGTACTTC.

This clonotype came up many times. This CDR3 reads CASSSTSGGAEQFF. DNA for the CDR3: TGCGCCAGCAGCTCTACTAGCGGGGGGGCAGAGCAGTTCTTC. The chain has TRBV5-1 and TRBJ2-1; 13 bases line up with TRBD2. The CDR3 has 14 residues. The V segment lost 3 bases and the J segment 10 bases; nucleotides outside the gene matches: 4. Germline V gene lookup returns CDR1 SGHRS and CDR2 YFSETQ.

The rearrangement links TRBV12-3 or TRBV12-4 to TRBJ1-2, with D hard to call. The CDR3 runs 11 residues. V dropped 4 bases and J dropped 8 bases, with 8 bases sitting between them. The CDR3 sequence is CASSSGWGYTF. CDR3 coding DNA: TGTGCCAGCAGTTCTGGCTGGGGCTACACCTTC.

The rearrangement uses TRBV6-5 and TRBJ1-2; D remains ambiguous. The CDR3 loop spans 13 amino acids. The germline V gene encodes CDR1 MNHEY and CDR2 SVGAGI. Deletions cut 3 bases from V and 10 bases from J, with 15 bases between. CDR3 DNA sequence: TGTGCCAGCAGTTATACTCGCGTCTTTGTCTACACCTTC. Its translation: CASSYTRVFVYTF.

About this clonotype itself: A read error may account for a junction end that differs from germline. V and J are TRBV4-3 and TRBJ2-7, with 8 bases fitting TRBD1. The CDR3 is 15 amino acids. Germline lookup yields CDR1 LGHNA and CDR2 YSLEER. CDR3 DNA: TGCGCCATCAGCCAAGGGGGGACAGGCTTCTACGAGCAGTACTTC. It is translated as CAISQGGTGFYEQYF.

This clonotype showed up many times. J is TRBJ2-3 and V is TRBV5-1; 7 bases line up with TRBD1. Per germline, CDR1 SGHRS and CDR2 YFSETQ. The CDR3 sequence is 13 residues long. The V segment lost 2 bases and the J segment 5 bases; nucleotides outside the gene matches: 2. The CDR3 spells CASSFYRGDTQYF. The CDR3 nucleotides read TGCGCCAGCAGCTTTTACAGGGGAGATACGCAGTATTTT.

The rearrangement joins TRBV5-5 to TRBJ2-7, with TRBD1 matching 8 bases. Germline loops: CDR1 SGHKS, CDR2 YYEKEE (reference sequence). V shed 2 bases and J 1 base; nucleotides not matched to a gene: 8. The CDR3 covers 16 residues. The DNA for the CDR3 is TGTGCCAGCAGCTTCTCAGGGGGCGTCTCATCCTACGAGCAGTACGTC. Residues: CASSFSGGVSSYEQYV.

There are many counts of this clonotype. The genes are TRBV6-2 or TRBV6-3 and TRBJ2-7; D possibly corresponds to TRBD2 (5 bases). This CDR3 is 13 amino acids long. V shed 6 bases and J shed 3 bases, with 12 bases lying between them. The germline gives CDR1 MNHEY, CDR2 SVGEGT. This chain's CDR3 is CASSPREDYEQYV. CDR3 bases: TGTGCCAGCAGCCCCCGGGAAGACTACGAGCAGTACGTC.

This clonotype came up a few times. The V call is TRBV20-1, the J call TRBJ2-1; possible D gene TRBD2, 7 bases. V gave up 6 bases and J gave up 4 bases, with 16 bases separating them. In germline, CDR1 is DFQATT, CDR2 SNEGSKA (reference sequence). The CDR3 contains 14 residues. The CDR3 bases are TGCAGTGCATCCCCCCGGGGGGCGTACAATGAGCAGTTCTTC. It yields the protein CSASPRGAYNEQFF.

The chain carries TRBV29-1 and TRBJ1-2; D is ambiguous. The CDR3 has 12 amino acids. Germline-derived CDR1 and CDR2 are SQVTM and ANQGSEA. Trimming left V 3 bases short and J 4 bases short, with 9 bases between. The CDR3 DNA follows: TGCAGCGTTGAGACGGCCGGCTATGGCTACACCTTC. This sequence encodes CSVETAGYGYTF.

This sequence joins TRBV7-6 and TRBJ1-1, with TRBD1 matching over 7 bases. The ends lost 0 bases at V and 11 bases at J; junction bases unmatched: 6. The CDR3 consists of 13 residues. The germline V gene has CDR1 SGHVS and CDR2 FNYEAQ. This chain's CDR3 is CASSLAEGARAFF. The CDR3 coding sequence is TGTGCCAGCAGCTTAGCGGAGGGGGCGCGGGCTTTCTTT.